These T cell receptor beta chains were read from a single sample in a study of long-term antiretroviral therapy in people with HIV. Repertoires were generated with immunoSEQ multiplex PCR, while TCRdb's copy carries only in-frame clones and drops some. The sample lists roughly 42,000 clones; roughly 85% were seen once. Sequencing used unsorted PBMCs, obtained 3.1 years after starting antiretroviral therapy. Receptors were obtained from a woman in her forties or fifties with HIV. Both conserved end residues are part of each CDR3. Fields, in order: D gene, J gene, clone size, V gene, CDR3 DNA, CDR3 protein. The D gene is left open where the match is weak. Clone size is given for some rows only: seen once, a few or many times, or a class if the clone is expanded.

D: NA; J: TRBJ2-2; size: NA; V: TRBV9; DNA: TGTGCCAGCAGCGTAGCGGGGGGCCTCACCGGGGAGCTGTTTTTT; CDR3: CASSVAGGLTGELFF
D: NA; J: TRBJ2-7; size: NA; V: TRBV30; DNA: TGTGCCTGGGGCGGTACATCCTACGAGCAGTACTTC; CDR3: CAWGGTSYEQYF
D: NA; J: TRBJ1-3; size: NA; V: TRBV18; DNA: TGTGCCAGCTCACCAGTTCGTGAGCGCTCTGGAAACACCATATATTTT; CDR3: CASSPVRERSGNTIYF
D: NA; J: TRBJ2-4; size: NA; V: TRBV25-1; DNA: TGTGCCAAAAGGATTTCGCACATTCAGTACTTC; CDR3: CAKRISHIQYF
D: TRBD1; J: TRBJ2-1; size: NA; V: TRBV25-1; DNA: TGTGCCAGCAGTGACCGGGACAGGGGGTTGAGGAATGAGCAGTTCTTC; CDR3: CASSDRDRGLRNEQFF
D: NA; J: TRBJ1-1; size: once; V: TRBV5-1; DNA: TGCGCCAGCAGGAATGCGGGGATCCCTGAAGCTTTCTTT; CDR3: CASRNAGIPEAFF
D: NA; J: TRBJ1-2; size: NA; V: TRBV5-1; DNA: TGCGCCAGCAGCTTGGGGTCAGGGTTCGACTATGGCTACACCTTC; CDR3: CASSLGSGFDYGYTF
D: NA; J: TRBJ2-1; size: few; V: TRBV29-1; DNA: TGCAGCGTTGAAGGAGGGAAGGGGGATGCGTTCTTC; CDR3: CSVEGGKGDAFF
D: TRBD1; J: TRBJ2-7; size: NA; V: TRBV5-3; DNA: TGTGCCAGAAGGCAGCCCGGGACAGGGTTCGGGGAGCAGTACTTC; CDR3: CARRQPGTGFGEQYF
D: NA; J: TRBJ2-2; size: NA; V: TRBV18; DNA: TGTGCCAGCTCACCCACGACAGCACAAATTGGTAACGGGGAGCTGTTTTTT; CDR3: CASSPTTAQIGNGELFF
D: NA; J: TRBJ1-5; size: NA; V: TRBV30; DNA: TGTGCCTGGAACCGGGACATCAGCAATCAGCCCCAGCATTTT; CDR3: CAWNRDISNQPQHF
D: TRBD1; J: TRBJ1-5; size: NA; V: TRBV15; DNA: TGTGCCACCAGCACGCGGACAGGGGATTATAGCAATCAGCCCCAGCATTTT; CDR3: CATSTRTGDYSNQPQHF
D: NA; J: TRBJ1-1; size: NA; V: TRBV6-1; DNA: TGTGCCAGCAGTGAGAGGGGTGGTCGCCCTGAAGCTTTCTTT; CDR3: CASSERGGRPEAFF
D: NA; J: TRBJ2-2; size: NA; V: TRBV9; DNA: TGTGCCAGCAGCGTAGGACTAGCGAACACCGGGGAGCTGTTTTTT; CDR3: CASSVGLANTGELFF
D: NA; J: TRBJ1-5; size: NA; V: TRBV7-6; DNA: TGTGCCAGCAGCTTAGGGGATTGGGATCAGCCCCAGCATTTT; CDR3: CASSLGDWDQPQHF
D: NA; J: TRBJ2-7; size: once; V: TRBV5-6; DNA: TGTGCCAGCAGCTTGGTGGCGGGCTCCTACGAGCAGTACTTC; CDR3: CASSLVAGSYEQYF
D: NA; J: TRBJ1-6; size: NA; V: TRBV16; DNA: TGTGCCAGCAGCCAATCTGGGAATTCACCCCTCCACTTT; CDR3: CASSQSGNSPLHF
D: NA; J: TRBJ2-4; size: NA; V: TRBV29-1; DNA: TGCAGCGTTGAAGAAGGGGAGGACATTCAGTACTTC; CDR3: CSVEEGEDIQYF
D: TRBD1; J: TRBJ2-7; size: NA; V: TRBV5-5; DNA: TGTGCCAGCAGCTTTACCCCCGGACAGGAGACCTACGAGCAGTACTTC; CDR3: CASSFTPGQETYEQYF
D: NA; J: TRBJ2-7; size: NA; V: TRBV11-2; DNA: TGTGCCAGCAGCTCCTCCCCGTACGAGCAGTACTTC; CDR3: CASSSSPYEQYF
D: NA; J: TRBJ1-1; size: few; V: TRBV19; DNA: TGTGCCAGTAGTACCCACATAGGGGCACCGAGCATGAACACTGAAGCTTTCTTT; CDR3: CASSTHIGAPSMNTEAFF
D: NA; J: TRBJ2-3; size: NA; V: TRBV9; DNA: TGTGCCAGCAGCACCAGTAGTACGGGCTCAGATACGCAGTATTTT; CDR3: CASSTSSTGSDTQYF
D: TRBD1; J: TRBJ2-7; size: NA; V: TRBV10-2; DNA: TGCGCCAGCAGTGAAGGAAAGACAGGGGTTCGGACCTACGAGCAGTACTTC; CDR3: CASSEGKTGVRTYEQYF